The T cell receptor (beta chain) under discussion was sequenced for a study of beta chain features in type 1 diabetes (dated by TCRdb to 2016 to 2019). For context, the study as a whole: Mean age, gender distribution, total cell number and subset yield did not differ between patients and healthy donors. A total of 107,917,701 sorted cells were examined across all samples, and RNA yield correlated strongly with the number of cells per subset. The study compared the TCRB repertoires of sorted circulating CD4+ T cell subsets in recently diagnosed type 1 diabetes patients with those in matched healthy donors. Regulatory and stem cell-like memory subsets were isolated from only 8 patients and about eight healthy donors, whereas naive and central memory subsets came from all 30 or so donors. The study at large found these results: Patients with type 1 diabetes made fewer insertions and deleted more nucleotides at VDJ recombination sites, implying thymic rearrangement abnormalities. Because the HLA sub-analyses included only small numbers of individuals, any influence of HLA type on TCRB rearrangement was left unresolved. In all four CD4+ subsets, TCRB CDR3 length was moderately but significantly shorter in type 1 diabetes patients. PCR may preferentially amplify shorter templates, but because patient and control samples were amplified and corrected together, any resulting skew would affect both groups equally. Because cDNA rather than genomic DNA was sequenced, highly expressing activated cells could have been over-represented, although no difference in activation and CD3 levels was found between groups. Naive, central memory and regulatory TCRB repertoires appeared to be more similar among patients than among healthy donors.

Concerning this clone: Its antigen is currently not known. No clone much larger than this one lies a single base away; base qualities are absent.

All of the isolated RNA was reverse transcribed with the High Capacity cDNA Reverse Transcription Kit, so expressed TCRB transcripts were sequenced. Naive, central memory and regulatory T cell samples underwent deep immunoSEQ sequencing, averaging roughly 3.4 million total reads per sample. After sorted cells were lysed in RLT buffer, RNA was extracted with DNase-treated RNeasy Micro or Mini kits, with the choice depending on cell number. To prevent cross-contamination, each cell subset was processed individually, whereas patient and healthy donor samples were processed jointly. The immunoSEQ multiplex PCR was used to amplify TCRB sequences from cDNA, generating 87-bp fragments that spanned the CDR3 region. Amplicons were sequenced on the Illumina HiSeq platform. Regarding the original processing steps: PCR bias was computationally corrected using synthetic template baselines, reads within Hamming distance 2 were collapsed, and singletons that could not be merged were discarded. Reads were aligned against IMGT so that V, D and J genes, CDR3 length and insertions or deletions at six rearrangement sites could be assigned. Within each subset, clonotype counts were normalized to sorted cell number, and only after that were true diversity and Gini coefficients computed with the tcR R package. The overlap coefficient, calculated on TCRB nucleotide sequences, was used to quantify repertoire sharing. Held by TCRdb, this immuneACCESS table contains in-frame sequences only and omits some clones. Under half of the omission traces to an unresolved V gene where checked; the cause of the rest is unknown. V and J calls and clone size come straight from that table; D and trimming were deduced from the DNA. Within this sample are 300,000 or so clones, with less than 10% of them counted one time only. 0.44% of the sample rests with the top ten.

From each donor, a single peripheral blood sample of roughly 0.11 L on average was drawn into heparinised tubes. Using a panel that included CD45RO, CCR7, CD25, CD127, CD95 and CD27, naive, central memory, regulatory and stem cell-like memory CD4+ T cells were sorted on a BD FACSAria II. Every sorted population had a purity above 98%. PBMCs were isolated right away by Lymphoprep density gradient centrifugation and were stained directly, without culture. So that batch effects would be minimized, each experiment stained and sorted samples in pairs, pairing one healthy donor with one patient. The sequenced sample was central memory CD4+ T cells from blood. The TCR originated in a woman aged 18 to 35 in good health.

This receptor carries the CDR3 CASSLTGKQPQHF. The sequenced DNA is TGTGCCAGCAGTTTGACAGGGAAGCAGCCCCAGCATTTT. This sequence uses TRBV28 and TRBJ1-5, with 7 junctional bases fitting TRBD1. The CDR3 runs 13 amino acids, cysteine and phenylalanine included. Just CDR3 DNA is preserved here, 39 bases in frame from base 1. From the germline V gene, CDR1 is MDHEN and CDR2 is SYDVKM. The V end gives up 3 bases and the J end 7 bases, leaving 3 bases in the junction not matched to a gene.